This TCR beta chain was identified in a study of cytomegalovirus exposure and HLA in healthy donors. Study-level results: Analysis performed later showed TCR beta chains linked to HLA being more clonally expanded than equally common others.

It was with 60 Vbeta and 13 Jbeta primers that the PCR ran. Methods used by the authors: Later, some 75 million unique TCR beta chains were counted in an analysis, and some 9.9 million of them were shared. Repertoires were generated with immunoSEQ multiplex PCR, while TCRdb's copy carries only in-frame clones and drops some. V and J calls and clone size are as listed in that table; D and trimming were resolved from the DNA. The sample lists 100,000 to 150,000 clones, about 75% occurring once. This CDR3 spans 12 amino acids. V was clipped by 2 bases and J by 7 bases, with 5 bases between them. Germline CDR1 and CDR2: MDHEN and SYDVKM. As to this clone: Its specificity is not known.

Material: PBMCs. The genes are TRBV28 and TRBJ1-4, with D unclear. The sequence came from a man in his 60s in good health and CMV-seropositive. The CDR3 protein is CASSLIIEKLFF. DNA for the CDR3: TGTGCCAGCAGTTTAATAATTGAAAAACTGTTTTTT.